The rows below give T cell receptor beta chains drawn from one sample of a study of control samples from healthy donors and cancer patients. Assay used: immunoSEQ multiplex PCR; TCRdb lists only in-frame clones, some missing. The data show around 92,000 clones, about four fifths seen once. Sequenced input: blood. These receptors were taken from a man in his 60s in good health. The CDR3 runs from the conserved cysteine through the conserved F or W. D genes are given only for firm matches. Size is omitted from some rows. Given values are once, few, many or a class for expanded clones.

. | . | TRBJ2-7 | TRBV9 | CASSVVPGVESYEQYF | TGTGCCAGCAGCGTAGTCCCCGGGGTGGAATCCTACGAGCAGTACTTC
. | . | TRBJ2-2 | TRBV28 | CASSPWRTGELFF | TGTGCCAGCAGTCCATGGCGGACCGGGGAGCTGTTTTTT
. | . | TRBJ1-2 | TRBV7-9 | CASSFSTGLEDGYTF | TGTGCCAGCAGCTTTTCTACCGGGTTGGAAGATGGGTACACCTTC
. | TRBD1 | TRBJ1-2 | TRBV6-5 | CASRLGQGAYYGYTF | TGTGCCAGCAGATTGGGACAGGGGGCCTACTATGGCTACACCTTC
. | . | TRBJ1-1 | TRBV13 | CASSLGGRVGPNTEAFF | TGTGCCAGCAGCTTGGGGGGGCGGGTAGGGCCGAACACTGAAGCTTTCTTT
once | TRBD2 | TRBJ2-3 | TRBV5-4 | CASSGGLAGAPRTDTQYF | TGTGCCAGCAGCGGGGGACTAGCGGGGGCCCCCCGCACAGATACGCAGTATTTT
. | TRBD2 | TRBJ2-6 | TRBV4-1 | CASSQASGGGGANVLTF | TGCGCCAGCAGCCAAGCTAGCGGGGGGGGCGGGGCCAACGTCCTGACTTTC
. | TRBD1 | TRBJ1-1 | TRBV29-1 | CSVETGDRVLSTEAFF | TGCAGCGTTGAGACCGGGGACAGGGTGCTTAGCACTGAAGCTTTCTTT
. | . | TRBJ2-7 | TRBV7-9 | CASSLVTGPNSYEQYF | TGTGCCAGCAGCTTAGTAACAGGACCCAACTCCTACGAGCAGTACTTC
. | . | TRBJ2-7 | TRBV18 | CASSPLGSSSHEQYF | TGTGCCAGCTCACCCTTGGGAAGTAGCTCCCACGAGCAGTACTTC
once | . | TRBJ2-5 | TRBV2 | CASSEGLETQYF | TGTGCCAGCAGTGAGGGGTTGGAGACCCAGTACTTC
. | TRBD1 | TRBJ1-2 | TRBV5-1 | CASSSLSSLQGPDGYTF | TGCGCCAGCAGCTCCTTATCCAGCTTACAGGGGCCCGATGGCTACACCTTC
. | . | TRBJ1-6 | TRBV19 | CASSISLGEPLHF | TGTGCCAGTAGTATATCGCTCGGGGAGCCCCTCCACTTT
. | TRBD1 | TRBJ1-2 | TRBV9 | CASSVAQGQGDYGYTF | TGTGCCAGCAGCGTAGCGCAAGGACAGGGTGACTATGGCTACACCTTC
. | . | TRBJ2-5 | TRBV7-9 | CASSVDRSRETQYF | TGTGCCAGCAGCGTGGACAGATCCCGGGAGACCCAGTACTTC
. | . | TRBJ2-5 | TRBV3-1/TRBV3-2 | CASSQETQYF | TGTGCCAGCAGCCAAGAGACCCAGTACTTC
. | TRBD1 | TRBJ2-5 | TRBV28 | CASSPPAGTGAWETQYF | TGTGCCAGCAGTCCCCCCGCCGGGACAGGGGCTTGGGAGACCCAGTACTTC
. | TRBD2 | TRBJ2-7 | TRBV7-6 | CASSRGLAGGMSSYEQYF | TGTGCCAGCAGCCGGGGACTAGCGGGAGGGATGAGCTCCTACGAGCAGTACTTC
. | . | TRBJ2-3 | TRBV30 | CAWSGGTGGQYF | TGTGCCTGGAGTGGGGGCACCGGGGGCCAGTATTTT
. | TRBD1 | TRBJ2-7 | TRBV7-9 | CASSSTGADPYEQYF | TGTGCCAGCAGCTCAACAGGGGCGGATCCCTACGAGCAGTACTTC
once | TRBD1 | TRBJ2-7 | TRBV28 | CASSWTGKEYEQYF | TGTGCCAGCAGTTGGACAGGGAAGGAGTACGAGCAGTACTTC
. | . | TRBJ1-5 | TRBV4-1 | CASSHPGGPRHQPQHF | TGCGCCAGCAGCCATCCCGGGGGTCCGAGACATCAGCCCCAGCATTTT
. | . | TRBJ2-3 | TRBV19 | CASRTPGLVAGDTQYF | TGTGCCAGTAGGACGCCCGGACTGGTTGCGGGAGATACGCAGTATTTT
few | TRBD2 | TRBJ2-1 | TRBV4-1 | CASSPTSLAEQFF | TGCGCCAGCAGCCCGACTAGCTTGGCTGAGCAGTTCTTC
. | . | TRBJ2-1 | TRBV5-1 | CASSLGGDTTYNEQFF | TGCGCCAGCAGCTTGGGGGGCGACACTACCTACAATGAGCAGTTCTTC
. | . | TRBJ2-2 | TRBV6-5 | CASSYSRGSNTGELFF | TGTGCCAGCAGTTACTCTAGAGGATCGAACACCGGGGAGCTGTTTTTT
. | . | TRBJ1-1 | TRBV18 | CASSPMTSKGNTEAFF | TGTGCCAGCTCACCGATGACAAGCAAGGGGAACACTGAAGCTTTCTTT
. | TRBD1 | TRBJ1-1 | TRBV10-3 | CAISESSLDRGQPTEAFF | TGTGCCATCAGTGAGTCGTCCTTGGACAGGGGGCAACCCACTGAAGCTTTCTTT
few | . | TRBJ2-7 | TRBV7-9 | CASSLGSGYEQYF | TGTGCCAGCAGCTTAGGTTCGGGGTACGAGCAGTACTTC
. | . | TRBJ2-7 | TRBV10-3 | CAISEGLRQHYEQYF | TGTGCCATCAGTGAGGGGTTGAGACAACACTACGAGCAGTACTTC
. | . | TRBJ1-2 | TRBV5-1 | CASSVDSRYTF | TGCGCCAGCAGCGTGGACAGCCGCTACACCTTC
. | TRBD1 | TRBJ1-6 | TRBV5-6 | CASSTRGQGAVNSPLHF | TGTGCCAGCAGCACGAGGGGACAGGGGGCAGTTAATTCACCCCTCCACTTT
. | . | TRBJ1-5 | TRBV10-1 | CASSGGDGQPQHF | TGCGCCAGCAGTGGGGGTGATGGCCAGCCCCAGCATTTT
. | . | TRBJ2-1 | TRBV3-1/TRBV3-2 | CASSQDRSEQFF | TGTGCCAGCAGCCAAGACCGGTCCGAGCAGTTCTTC
few | TRBD1 | TRBJ2-3 | TRBV6-1 | CASSERDRGWADTQYF | TGTGCCAGCAGTGAGAGGGACAGGGGATGGGCAGATACGCAGTATTTT
once | TRBD1 | TRBJ1-4 | TRBV25-1 | CATTGVVATNEKLFF | TGTGCCACCACAGGGGTAGTTGCAACTAATGAAAAACTGTTTTTT
. | TRBD1 | TRBJ1-5 | TRBV10-1 | CASSTSEPTGGGQPQHF | TGCGCCAGCAGCACGTCGGAACCGACAGGGGGGGGTCAGCCCCAGCATTTT
. | . | TRBJ2-1 | TRBV3-1/TRBV3-2 | CASSQVSGPQGNEQFF | TGTGCCAGCAGCCAAGTCTCCGGGCCCCAGGGCAATGAGCAGTTCTTC
. | . | TRBJ2-5 | TRBV5-8 | CASRIFVPGSEETQYF | TGTGCCAGCAGAATTTTTGTCCCCGGATCCGAAGAGACCCAGTACTTC
once | TRBD2 | TRBJ2-1 | TRBV3-1/TRBV3-2 | CASSHPLAGGPGEQFF | TGTGCCAGCAGCCATCCACTAGCGGGAGGGCCGGGTGAGCAGTTCTTC
. | . | TRBJ1-3 | TRBV3-1/TRBV3-2 | CASSQDTLLSGNTIYF | TGTGCCAGCAGCCAAGATACCCTCCTTAGCGGAAACACCATATATTTT
. | . | TRBJ2-3 | TRBV12-3/TRBV12-4 | CASTHSTDTQYF | TGTGCCAGCACCCACAGCACAGATACGCAGTATTTT
. | . | TRBJ2-3 | TRBV7-9 | CASSLGLVSTDTQYF | TGTGCCAGCAGCTTAGGACTAGTATCGACAGATACGCAGTATTTT
. | TRBD1 | TRBJ2-7 | TRBV9 | CASTPIGQDEQYF | TGTGCCAGCACCCCAATCGGACAGGACGAGCAGTACTTC
. | . | TRBJ2-5 | TRBV29-1 | CSAKKGGETQYF | TGCAGCGCTAAAAAGGGGGGTGAGACCCAGTACTTC
. | . | TRBJ2-3 | TRBV19 | CASRGGDTQYF | TGTGCCAGCCGGGGCGGGGATACGCAGTATTTT
. | . | TRBJ2-5 | TRBV7-3 | CASSSKTGPGQTQYF | TGTGCCAGCAGCTCAAAGACAGGACCGGGACAGACCCAGTACTTC
. | TRBD2 | TRBJ2-3 | TRBV7-8 | CASSPGLAGGPDTQYF | TGTGCCAGCAGCCCCGGACTAGCGGGGGGCCCAGATACGCAGTATTTT